The rows below give T cell receptor beta chains drawn from one sample of a study of cytomegalovirus exposure and HLA in healthy donors. Produced via immunoSEQ multiplex PCR; TCRdb's table is partial and in-frame only. The data hold some 140,000 clones, with approximately 80% observed a single time. Sequencing input: PBMCs. The receptor source for this set is a man aged 30 to 45 in good health and CMV-seropositive. The CDR3 runs from the conserved cysteine through the conserved F or W. Fields, in order: clone size, J gene, D gene, V gene, CDR3 DNA, CDR3 protein. A D gene is named only where the DNA matches it firmly. The listing skips clone size in some rows; elsewhere it reads once, few, many or a size class.

clone size: -
J gene: TRBJ2-2
D gene: TRBD2
V gene: TRBV28
CDR3 DNA: TGTGCCAGCAGTTTACAAGCGGGGGGCCCGAACACCGGGGAGCTGTTTTTT
CDR3 protein: CASSLQAGGPNTGELFF

clone size: once
J gene: TRBJ2-1
D gene: -
V gene: TRBV7-3
CDR3 DNA: TGTGCCAGCAGCTCACCAGACAGGATCAATGAGCAGTTCTTC
CDR3 protein: CASSSPDRINEQFF

clone size: -
J gene: TRBJ2-1
D gene: TRBD1
V gene: TRBV29-1
CDR3 DNA: TGCAGCGTTGAAGGCACAGGGGGCGCGGATAATGAGCAGTTCTTC
CDR3 protein: CSVEGTGGADNEQFF

clone size: -
J gene: TRBJ1-5
D gene: -
V gene: TRBV7-9
CDR3 DNA: TGTGCCAGCAGCCCATCATCGGGTGGGGCATGGCAGCCCCAGCATTTT
CDR3 protein: CASSPSSGGAWQPQHF

clone size: once
J gene: TRBJ2-3
D gene: -
V gene: TRBV19
CDR3 DNA: TGTGCCAGTAGTATGGCTAGCACAGATACGCAGTATTTT
CDR3 protein: CASSMASTDTQYF

clone size: -
J gene: TRBJ2-1
D gene: TRBD2
V gene: TRBV5-4
CDR3 DNA: TGTGCCAGCAGCTTTGCAGCGGGGCTAAGCTCCTACAATGAGCAGTTCTTC
CDR3 protein: CASSFAAGLSSYNEQFF

clone size: once
J gene: TRBJ1-6
D gene: -
V gene: TRBV18
CDR3 DNA: TGTGCCAGCTCACCAGGACAGATCTATAATTCACCCCTCCACTTT
CDR3 protein: CASSPGQIYNSPLHF

clone size: once
J gene: TRBJ1-5
D gene: -
V gene: TRBV19
CDR3 DNA: TGTGCCAGTAGTGCACAGGGAGATCAGCCCCAGCATTTT
CDR3 protein: CASSAQGDQPQHF

clone size: -
J gene: TRBJ1-4
D gene: -
V gene: TRBV5-8
CDR3 DNA: TGTGCCAGCAGCTTGGCCTACAGGGCTGAAAAACTGTTTTTT
CDR3 protein: CASSLAYRAEKLFF

clone size: -
J gene: TRBJ1-1
D gene: -
V gene: TRBV7-9
CDR3 DNA: TGTGCCAGCAGCCCGAAGGACAGGAACACTGAAGCTTTCTTT
CDR3 protein: CASSPKDRNTEAFF

clone size: -
J gene: TRBJ2-3
D gene: -
V gene: TRBV10-1
CDR3 DNA: TGCGCCAGCAGTGAGCCTGGAGGGGGCACGCAGTATTTT
CDR3 protein: CASSEPGGGTQYF

clone size: -
J gene: TRBJ1-2
D gene: -
V gene: TRBV29-1
CDR3 DNA: TGCAGCACGGACAGAAAAGGGAACTATGGCTACACCTTC
CDR3 protein: CSTDRKGNYGYTF

clone size: few
J gene: TRBJ2-6
D gene: -
V gene: TRBV7-5
CDR3 DNA: TGTGTCAGAAACCCCAAGGCGGGGGAACCCTCTGGGGCCAACGTCCTGACTTTC
CDR3 protein: CVRNPKAGEPSGANVLTF

clone size: -
J gene: TRBJ1-5
D gene: -
V gene: TRBV18
CDR3 DNA: TGTGCCAGCTCACCGGGGGGGAATCAGCCCCAGCATTTT
CDR3 protein: CASSPGGNQPQHF

clone size: -
J gene: TRBJ2-7
D gene: TRBD1
V gene: TRBV7-6
CDR3 DNA: TGTGCCAGCAGCTTGGGGGACAGGGGGCTCCGCTCCTACGAGCAGTACTTC
CDR3 protein: CASSLGDRGLRSYEQYF

clone size: -
J gene: TRBJ1-3
D gene: TRBD1
V gene: TRBV18
CDR3 DNA: TGTGCCAGCTCACCCAACCCCGGGACAGGGCCCAACCCCTCTGGAAACACCATATATTTT
CDR3 protein: CASSPNPGTGPNPSGNTIYF

clone size: -
J gene: TRBJ1-1
D gene: -
V gene: TRBV11-1
CDR3 DNA: TGTGCCAGCAGCCCCTGGGACGGAGGGTCGTTGAACACTGAAGCTTTCTTT
CDR3 protein: CASSPWDGGSLNTEAFF

clone size: -
J gene: TRBJ2-3
D gene: TRBD1
V gene: TRBV5-1
CDR3 DNA: TGCGCCAGCAGCTTCGGACAGGGAGCAGATACGCAGTATTTT
CDR3 protein: CASSFGQGADTQYF

clone size: -
J gene: TRBJ1-2
D gene: -
V gene: TRBV6-6
CDR3 DNA: TGTGCCAGCAGGTCGGACAGCCTCTATGGCTACACCTTC
CDR3 protein: CASRSDSLYGYTF

clone size: -
J gene: TRBJ1-1
D gene: TRBD1
V gene: TRBV7-9
CDR3 DNA: TGTGCCAGCAGCTTAGTAGACAGGGGGAACACTGAAGCTTTCTTT
CDR3 protein: CASSLVDRGNTEAFF

clone size: -
J gene: TRBJ1-1
D gene: TRBD1
V gene: TRBV10-3
CDR3 DNA: TGTGCCATCAGTGGACAGGGAGGAAACACTGAAGCTTTCTTT
CDR3 protein: CAISGQGGNTEAFF

clone size: -
J gene: TRBJ2-7
D gene: TRBD2
V gene: TRBV5-1
CDR3 DNA: TGCGCCAGCAGCTTGGGACTAGCGGGCCACGAGCAGTACTTC
CDR3 protein: CASSLGLAGHEQYF

clone size: -
J gene: TRBJ2-1
D gene: -
V gene: TRBV25-1
CDR3 DNA: TGTGCCAGCACACAGGGTAACTACAATGAGCAGTTCTTC
CDR3 protein: CASTQGNYNEQFF

clone size: -
J gene: TRBJ2-2
D gene: -
V gene: TRBV19
CDR3 DNA: TGTGCCACCGAGGGACAGAACACCGGGGAGCTGTTTTTT
CDR3 protein: CATEGQNTGELFF

clone size: -
J gene: TRBJ2-7
D gene: TRBD2
V gene: TRBV7-8
CDR3 DNA: TGTGCCAGCAGCCGACCTCTCTTTCGGGAGGCTAGCTACGAGCAGTACTTC
CDR3 protein: CASSRPLFREASYEQYF